The clone carrying this T cell receptor beta chain has just one count. Germline CDR1 is SGHNT and CDR2 is YYREEE (reference sequence). This CDR3 region has 12 residues. Trimming shortened V by 5 bases and J by 9 bases, and 12 bases separated the two germline ends. These data come from a study of blood T cell repertoires in COVID-19. Study-wide background: Samples taken during acute and convalescent COVID-19 were collected in the United States, Italy and Spain.

The repertoire was sequenced with immunoSEQ multiplex PCR; TCRdb's copy has only in-frame clones and lacks some. The sample consists of about 260,000 clones, 70% to 90% of them appearing once. The chain couples TRBV5-4 to TRBJ2-1; TRBD1 is a possible D gene (5 bases). Sequencing input: peripheral blood. This receptor was identified in a woman aged 40 to 49 with acute or convalescent COVID-19. CDR3 residues: CASRAGFSEQFF. CDR3 nucleotides: TGTGCCAGCAGAGCAGGGTTTAGTGAGCAGTTCTTC.